This TCR beta chain was captured by sequencing in a study of regulatory T cells in long-lasting Graves disease (dated by TCRdb to the early 2020s). General notes on the study: Newly diagnosed Graves' disease patients had taken antithyroid drugs for less than 3 months. Patients with persistent Graves' disease were compared with patients with newly diagnosed Graves' disease using TCR sequencing and RNA sequencing of peripheral blood. The study took place in China and was registered as a clinical trial. A total of around 33 samples were covered by TCR sequencing, comprising around 13 persistent and around 20 newly diagnosed Graves' disease patients. The full study reports these points: TRBV28, TRBJ1-2 and TRBJ2-5 were preferentially used in persistent disease, while TRBV20-1 and TRBJ2-1 were favored in newly diagnosed disease. Persistent patients shared more public clonotypes among themselves (fewer than 3,000) than newly diagnosed patients did (over 950). The study examined only peripheral blood because the primary lesion, thyroid tissue, could not be accessed. The authors acknowledged the small sample size as a limitation that may reduce accuracy. Sequencing and analysis were restricted to the TCR beta chain. Compared with newly diagnosed patients, persistent Graves' disease patients had lower TCR Shannon entropy and fewer highly expanded clones, which suggests clonal expansion.

As regards this clonotype: Its antigen is unknown. Within one base of it there is no much larger clone, and no base qualities were kept.

Libraries were prepared through multiplex PCR. The sequencer was an Illumina HiSeq 4000. To build TCR beta libraries, CDR3 regions were amplified by Arm-PCR using iRepertoire HTBI primers. PCR products were gel purified before sequencing. In the authors' own workflow: Gene usage analysis of CDR3 amino acid clonotypes used the 60 to 80 TRBV and around 13 TRBJ segments found across samples. COPE and FqMerger were used to merge filtered high-quality paired reads into contigs. Contigs were aligned with BLAST to IMGT TRBV, TRBD and TRBJ reference genes, and CDR3 was defined per IMGT. Clonotypes above 0.1% frequency were classified as highly expanded clones. Shannon entropy was used to measure repertoire diversity, and the Gini coefficient was used to measure V-J evenness. A clonotype was considered public if more than one individual shared it. TCRdb passed the public sequencing reads through fastp at Q25 and MiXCR, retaining productive beta sequences. One record per CDR3 amino acid sequence lists the most common genes and DNA. The V and J calls here are based on TCRdb, not the publication. For this sample the table gives 300,000 to 400,000 distinct CDR3 sequences, of which roughly a sixth were detected only once. The ten top clones hold just under 30% of the sample.

Interpreted using the paper, the time point label stands for: newly diagnosed GD, antithyroid drugs for less than 3 months. For both TCR sequencing and RNA sequencing, RNA was extracted from PBMCs using TRIzol. The diagnosis of Graves' disease was made according to American Thyroid Association guidelines. Recruitment of patients was carried out at an endocrinology department in Xi'an, China. From each patient, approximately 10 milliliters of peripheral blood was collected into an EDTA anticoagulant tube. PBMCs were isolated by Ficoll Paque Plus density gradient separation without further T cell sorting. An Agilent 2100 Bioanalyzer and agarose gel were used to assess RNA quality, and a NanoDrop 2000 was used to measure RNA concentration. From cysteine to phenylalanine, the CDR3 is 13 amino acids long. Only the CDR3 region is kept as DNA, spanning 39 bases read in frame from base 1. Relative to germline, V is 3 bases shorter and J is 10 bases shorter, with 10 bases between their ends.

The same sample was also studied in work on T cells in Graves' hyperthyroidism and ophthalmopathy. The second investigation adds: Graves' hyperthyroidism was defined as stable when no progression to ophthalmopathy occurred over 18 months of follow-up. Hyperthyroidism patients were newly diagnosed, had a disease duration of under 2 months, and were aged 18 to 65 years. Any patient with an uncontrolled infection, another autoimmune disease, pregnancy or lactation was excluded. Diagnoses were based on clinical symptoms, serum thyroxine and TRAb, thyroid ultrasound and orbital computed tomography. The first round of RT-PCR for the TCR CDR3 was performed with the HTBI primer set and the Qiagen OneStep RT-PCR kit. Most expanded thyroid clonotypes (frequency above 0.001) were also detected in blood, suggesting blood repertoires may reflect thyroid immune responses. A model built on a 13 V-J signature distinguished ophthalmopathy from stable hyperthyroidism, reaching roughly 88% sensitivity and approximately 81% specificity in cross-validation and 80%/75% in testing. In validation, the model predicted progression to ophthalmopathy a median of approximately 6.3 months before onset, with over 60% sensitivity and roughly 79% specificity. TCR V-J signatures able to tell the groups apart were searched for in a discovery cohort of 100 or so patients, of whom around 43 had Graves' ophthalmopathy and about 55 had stable Graves' hyperthyroidism. Prospective prediction of ophthalmopathy was tested in an independent validation cohort consisting of about 20 hyperthyroidism patients and around 17 patients who later progressed to ophthalmopathy. For training and testing, the 100 or so patients in the discovery cohort were randomly divided in a 7:3 ratio. Thyroid tissue and blood T-cell repertoires from several Graves' hyperthyroidism patients were also compared in the study. After blood sampling, hyperthyroidism patients were treated with methimazole at a starting dose of 30 mg daily, and ophthalmopathy patients were treated with high-dose intravenous methylprednisolone. The libraries were constructed in a second round of multiplex PCR and then size-selected and purified. The libraries were sequenced on an Illumina HiSeq2000 using paired-end 100 bp reads. SOAPnuke was used to process the raw data, with reads discarded if the reads contained adapters or uncalled bases, had a mean Phred below 15, or lacked an exact constant-primer or identifier match. High-quality paired reads were merged with COPE v1.2.5, and unique nucleotide sequences were defined as clonotypes. MiTCR v1.1 was used to align the clonotypes against IMGT TRBV, TRBD and TRBJ reference segments. Only V-J combinations with frequency above 0.0001, covering roughly 99% of repertoires, were analysed. The TCS score was defined as F50 (clonal expansion) divided by E x V (chaos), with BLOSUM62-based TCRdist calculated between CDR3 peptides within each V-J. Welch's t-statistics and random forest reduced roughly 530 V-J features to roughly 13, which were used in a naive Bayes classifier (R e1071). No statistical method was used to set the sample size in advance, and investigators knew the group allocation. The paper describes TCR Vbeta CDR3 sequencing of roughly 130 peripheral blood samples, made up of fewer than 50 ophthalmopathy patients, approximately 76 hyperthyroidism patients and 17 progressor patients.

The sequence derives from a middle-aged man with Graves disease. Donor details come from another sample of the same person, matched by shared clones. This chain is built from TRBV12-3 or TRBV12-4 and TRBJ1-6, with no reliable assignment of the D segment. This specimen was peripheral blood mononuclear cells (PBMCs), taken at new diagnosis, from a patient treated with antithyroid drugs. The CDR3 loop reads CASSFPPQSPLHF. The DNA sequence reads TGTGCCAGCAGTTTTCCCCCCCAATCACCCCTCCACTTT.